This T cell receptor (beta chain) was documented in a study of beta chain features in type 1 diabetes. At the level of the study: Sorted cells examined across all samples numbered more than 100 million.

The germline V gene has CDR1 SGHTA and CDR2 FQGTGA. The length of the CDR3 is 16 residues. V was clipped by 0 bases and J by 4 bases, with 12 bases between them. Study-wide results and caveats: Still unanswered here is whether HLA type influences TCRB rearrangement. VDJ junctions sequenced from type 1 diabetes patients showed fewer insertions and more deletions.

CD45RO/CCR7/CD25/CD127/CD95/CD27 staining was used to isolate CD4+ naive, central memory, regulatory and stem cell-like memory cells by sorting. Isolated RNA was reverse transcribed in full, so expressed TCRB transcripts were sequenced. Using immunoSEQ multiplex PCR, the repertoire was profiled, and TCRdb retains in-frame clones only, with some absent. The sample lists hundreds of thousands of clones; about a sixth were seen once. This clone was recorded once. No antigen is known for it. The genes are TRBV7-3 and TRBJ2-2; D is uncertain. The receptor was isolated from a young man in good health. The sequenced material came from naive CD4+ T cells from blood. The CDR3 nucleotides are TGTGCCAGCAGCTTAACGGGTACCTCGGTCACCGGGGAGCTGTTTTTT. Translated, it gives CASSLTGTSVTGELFF.